This T cell receptor beta chain was documented in a study of patients and donors after allogeneic stem cell transplantation. Each CDR3 protein gets one entry after TCRdb re-called the RT-PCR reads with MiXCR. The repertoire consists of approximately 210,000 distinct CDR3 sequences, with approximately 41% occurring once and the leading ten covering about 35%. CDR3 size: 15 residues. V shed 1 base and J shed 2 bases, with 9 bases lying between them. Germline CDR1 reads MNHNS; CDR2 reads SASEGT. The clonotype was recovered from a human donor who was either an allogeneic HSCT recipient or a stem cell or donor lymphocyte infusion donor (not recorded which). It is not recorded whose cells these are; they may come from a transplant donor. The sequencing sample was made of blood, either unsorted or a sorted T cell fraction (not recorded which). The V call is TRBV6-1, the J call TRBJ1-5; D is ambiguous. This CDR3 is CASSEGGGGNQPQHF. CDR3 sequence (DNA): TGTGCCAGCAGTGAAGGCGGCGGGGGCAATCAGCCCCAGCATTTT.